A selection of T cell receptor beta chains follows, all from one sample in a study of control samples from healthy donors and cancer patients. Sequencing used immunoSEQ multiplex PCR; TCRdb keeps in-frame clones, though not all of them. This table has 150,000 or so clones, 93% appearing once. Sequences were obtained from blood. The receptors derive from a man younger than 30 in good health. Each CDR3 is given with its conserved first and last residue. Each record gives: V gene, D gene, clone size, J gene, CDR3 protein, CDR3 DNA. D genes are given only for firm matches. Rows give clone size only sometimes, using once, few, many, or a class for an expanded clone.

V: TRBV30
D: TRBD1
size: once
J: TRBJ1-2
CDR3: CAWITGGFHGYTF
DNA: TGTGCCTGGATCACAGGGGGCTTCCATGGCTACACCTTC

V: TRBV13
D: NA
size: once
J: TRBJ1-4
CDR3: CASSRESKKLFF
DNA: TGTGCCAGCAGCCGGGAAAGTAAAAAACTGTTTTTT

V: TRBV21-1
D: NA
size: NA
J: TRBJ1-5
CDR3: CASSTREDIWGLNQPQHF
DNA: TGTGCCAGCAGCACCCGAGAGGACATTTGGGGACTCAATCAGCCCCAGCATTTT

V: TRBV28
D: NA
size: NA
J: TRBJ2-7
CDR3: CASSLSGTYEQYF
DNA: TGTGCCAGCAGTTTATCAGGTACCTACGAGCAGTACTTC

V: TRBV9
D: NA
size: NA
J: TRBJ2-1
CDR3: CASSVELVNEQFF
DNA: TGTGCCAGCAGCGTAGAACTTGTGAATGAGCAGTTCTTC

V: TRBV10-1
D: NA
size: NA
J: TRBJ1-5
CDR3: CASKRPAQHSNQPQHF
DNA: TGCGCCAGCAAGAGGCCAGCCCAACATAGCAATCAGCCCCAGCATTTT

V: TRBV28
D: TRBD2
size: once
J: TRBJ2-5
CDR3: CASRTSGQETQYF
DNA: TGTGCCAGCCGGACTAGCGGCCAAGAGACCCAGTACTTC

V: TRBV4-2
D: TRBD1
size: NA
J: TRBJ1-5
CDR3: CASSQRSGTGNQPQHF
DNA: TGTGCCAGCAGCCAACGATCTGGGACAGGTAATCAGCCCCAGCATTTT

V: TRBV2
D: NA
size: NA
J: TRBJ1-5
CDR3: CASALGRLEAQHF
DNA: TGTGCCAGCGCCCTGGGCCGACTTGAGGCCCAGCATTTT

V: TRBV24-1
D: NA
size: NA
J: TRBJ2-4
CDR3: CATTAGTVDEDIQYF
DNA: TGTGCCACCACCGCCGGGACCGTCGACGAGGACATTCAGTACTTC

V: TRBV13
D: NA
size: NA
J: TRBJ1-6
CDR3: CASSWGVVGSPLHF
DNA: TGTGCCAGCAGCTGGGGGGTTGTAGGGTCACCCCTCCACTTT

V: TRBV19
D: TRBD2
size: NA
J: TRBJ2-1
CDR3: CASNLAVDYNEQFF
DNA: TGTGCCAGTAACCTAGCGGTAGACTACAATGAGCAGTTCTTC

V: TRBV13
D: NA
size: NA
J: TRBJ1-1
CDR3: CASSPEWSAEAFF
DNA: TGTGCCAGCAGCCCTGAGTGGTCGGCTGAAGCTTTCTTT

V: TRBV11-2
D: NA
size: NA
J: TRBJ1-2
CDR3: CASSLYGNRNYGYTF
DNA: TGTGCCAGCAGCTTATATGGGAATCGCAACTATGGCTACACCTTC

V: TRBV11-3
D: NA
size: NA
J: TRBJ1-1
CDR3: CASSLECTGRGCTEAFF
DNA: TGTGCCAGCAGCTTAGAGTGTACGGGGCGCGGGTGTACTGAAGCTTTCTTT

V: TRBV19
D: TRBD2
size: NA
J: TRBJ2-1
CDR3: CASASSASGYNEQFF
DNA: TGTGCCTCCGCCAGTTCGGCTAGCGGATACAATGAGCAGTTCTTC

V: TRBV9
D: NA
size: NA
J: TRBJ1-2
CDR3: CASSPGQSNYGYTF
DNA: TGTGCCAGCAGCCCAGGACAGTCTAACTATGGCTACACCTTC

V: TRBV3-1/TRBV3-2
D: NA
size: NA
J: TRBJ2-7
CDR3: CASSQGLVYEQYF
DNA: TGTGCCAGCAGCCAAGGACTAGTTTACGAGCAGTACTTC

V: TRBV6-9
D: NA
size: NA
J: TRBJ1-5
CDR3: CASSYGGGHQPQHF
DNA: TGTGCCAGCAGTTATGGCGGGGGGCATCAGCCCCAGCATTTT

V: TRBV29-1
D: TRBD1
size: NA
J: TRBJ1-1
CDR3: CSWGRGENTEAFF
DNA: TGCAGCTGGGGCAGGGGGGAGAACACTGAAGCTTTCTTT

V: TRBV5-1
D: NA
size: once
J: TRBJ2-7
CDR3: CASSLGWGDDEQYF
DNA: TGCGCCAGCAGCTTGGGGTGGGGTGACGACGAGCAGTACTTC

V: TRBV27
D: NA
size: once
J: TRBJ1-4
CDR3: CASSLGATRGKLFF
DNA: TGTGCCAGCAGTTTAGGTGCCACCCGTGGAAAACTGTTTTTT

V: TRBV2
D: NA
size: NA
J: TRBJ1-6
CDR3: CASSEGVRGRSPLHF
DNA: TGTGCCAGCAGTGAGGGGGTCAGGGGACGGTCACCCCTCCACTTT

V: TRBV29-1
D: TRBD2
size: NA
J: TRBJ2-3
CDR3: CSVGLGLVTTDTQYF
DNA: TGCAGCGTTGGTCTGGGACTAGTTACCACAGATACGCAGTATTTT

V: TRBV3-1/TRBV3-2
D: NA
size: NA
J: TRBJ2-1
CDR3: CASSQVGNNEQFF
DNA: TGTGCCAGCAGCCAAGTTGGGAACAATGAGCAGTTCTTC

V: TRBV20-1
D: NA
size: NA
J: TRBJ1-6
CDR3: CSASWSEGRNSPLHF
DNA: TGCAGTGCTAGTTGGTCCGAGGGGCGTAATTCACCCCTCCACTTT

V: TRBV28
D: NA
size: NA
J: TRBJ2-1
CDR3: CASSLWSDSSYNEQFF
DNA: TGTGCCAGCAGTTTATGGTCGGACAGCTCCTACAATGAGCAGTTCTTC

V: TRBV9
D: NA
size: NA
J: TRBJ1-2
CDR3: CASREPNYGYTF
DNA: TGTGCCAGCAGGGAGCCGAACTATGGCTACACCTTC

V: TRBV6-5
D: NA
size: NA
J: TRBJ1-1
CDR3: CASSFGRGEAFF
DNA: TGTGCCAGCAGTTTCGGACGCGGAGAAGCTTTCTTT

V: TRBV28
D: NA
size: NA
J: TRBJ1-3
CDR3: CASSLRELSSGNTIYF
DNA: TGTGCCAGCAGTTTAAGAGAGTTGAGCTCTGGAAACACCATATATTTT

V: TRBV25-1
D: NA
size: NA
J: TRBJ2-2
CDR3: CASSEFPSGQGNTGELFF
DNA: TGTGCCAGCAGTGAATTCCCCTCGGGGCAGGGGAACACCGGGGAGCTGTTTTTT

V: TRBV28
D: TRBD1
size: NA
J: TRBJ1-2
CDR3: CASRSGGNSNYGYTF
DNA: TGTGCCAGCAGATCAGGGGGCAACTCTAACTATGGCTACACCTTC

V: TRBV19
D: NA
size: few
J: TRBJ1-2
CDR3: CASSIIPSPRGYTF
DNA: TGTGCCAGTAGTATCATCCCCAGTCCCCGAGGCTACACCTTC

V: TRBV13
D: NA
size: NA
J: TRBJ1-1
CDR3: CASSTPPHRDGTEAFF
DNA: TGTGCCAGCAGCACTCCGCCCCACAGGGACGGCACTGAAGCTTTCTTT

V: TRBV3-1/TRBV3-2
D: NA
size: NA
J: TRBJ2-3
CDR3: CASSQEFGGLRTDTQYF
DNA: TGTGCCAGCAGCCAAGAATTCGGGGGCTTACGCACAGATACGCAGTATTTT

V: TRBV27
D: NA
size: NA
J: TRBJ1-5
CDR3: CASSLFGRNQPQHF
DNA: TGTGCCAGCAGTTTATTCGGACGAAATCAGCCCCAGCATTTT

V: TRBV7-2
D: TRBD1
size: NA
J: TRBJ1-6
CDR3: CASNPGQGASPLHF
DNA: TGTGCCAGCAACCCCGGACAGGGAGCTTCACCCCTCCACTTT

V: TRBV18
D: NA
size: NA
J: TRBJ1-1
CDR3: CASSPGTDFEAFF
DNA: TGTGCCAGCTCACCCGGGACGGACTTCGAAGCTTTCTTT

V: TRBV13
D: NA
size: once
J: TRBJ1-1
CDR3: CASSPLVLNTEAFF
DNA: TGTGCCAGCAGCCCCTTGGTTCTGAACACTGAAGCTTTCTTT

V: TRBV5-1
D: TRBD1
size: once
J: TRBJ2-3
CDR3: CASRPGQYTDTQYF
DNA: TGCGCCAGCAGACCGGGACAGTACACAGATACGCAGTATTTT

V: TRBV7-3
D: TRBD1
size: NA
J: TRBJ2-3
CDR3: CASSLQGARTDTQYF
DNA: TGTGCCAGCAGCTTACAGGGGGCGCGGACAGATACGCAGTATTTT